This T cell receptor beta chain was recovered during a study of CD8 T cells in ankylosing spondylitis. Points from the study as a whole: Those disease-linked clones were CD8+; they were also relatively rare in peripheral blood. Seemingly distinctive of ankylosing spondylitis blood was a TCR beta motif formed by eight highly homologous variants. Earlier authors reported some of these motif variants in reactive arthritis synovial fluid and blood.

This clonotype showed up just a few times. Antigen unknown. Germline CDR1 LGHNA, CDR2 YNFKEQ. This CDR3 region has 15 residues. Germline trimming cut 4 bases from V and 5 bases from J; bases unmatched to any gene: 8. Quantitative 5'-RACE with molecular barcodes generated TCR beta libraries. Using its own MiXCR run on the 5' RACE reads, TCRdb lists one record per CDR3 protein. The sample has hundreds of thousands of distinct CDR3 sequences, roughly a third seen once; the top ten hold approximately 4.4%. The chain is built from TRBV4-2 and TRBJ2-3; 8 nucleotides match TRBD2. The specimen was blood, either unsorted or a sorted T cell fraction (not recorded which). The clonotype originates from a male donor with ankylosing spondylitis or in good health (not recorded which). The CDR3 DNA reads as TGTGCCAGCAGCCCCCACGAGCTAGCGGGAGATACGCAGTATTTT. Translating it yields CASSPHELAGDTQYF.